This T cell receptor (beta chain) was captured in a study of T cells after yellow fever vaccination. As for the study in general: SMART-Seq v4 Ultra Low Input prepared the low-cell-number fractions.

TCRdb processed the 5' RACE reads anew with MiXCR; each CDR3 protein has one entry. The top ten clones hold about a fifth of a sample with more than 200,000 distinct CDR3 sequences, approximately 3.5% of them seen once. At least ten counts were recorded for this clonotype. This CDR3 region has 12 residues. Trimming shortened V by 7 bases and J by 6 bases, and 12 bases separated the two germline ends. The TCR originated in a man between 18 and 35 years old who received the YFV17D yellow fever vaccine. The sequencing here drew on PBMCs, taken 15 days after the yellow fever booster vaccination. This chain joins TRBV23-1 and TRBJ1-2; possibly TRBD1 for D (5 bases). TRBV23-1 carries the ORF label, with uncertain function. The CDR3 protein is CASMGQDDGYTF. The CDR3 DNA reads TGCGCCAGCATGGGGCAGGATGATGGCTACACCTTC.